One sample yielded the 8 T cell receptor beta chains listed below, sequenced in a study of kidney transplant recipient with SARS-CoV-2 infection. A single record per CDR3 protein comes from TCRdb applying MiXCR to the reads. The sample shows 200,000 to 300,000 distinct CDR3 sequences, about 28% of them seen only once. The specimen was a blood sample, collected at baseline and between days 110 and 120 from a kidney transplant recipient. These receptors originate from a male patient in his 30s who had COVID-19 and was a kidney transplant recipient. The graft donor may be the source of some T cells.

This clonotype was found many times. An end of the junction differs from the germline gene, which may be a read error. This chain joins TRBV10-2 and TRBJ2-1; TRBD2 matches at 7 bases. The CDR3 runs to 12 residues. The germline V gene has CDR1 WSHSY and CDR2 SAAADI. The CDR3 DNA is TGTGCCTTGGGGGGGAATGAAGATGAGCAGTTCTTC. Translated, it gives CALGGNEDEQFF.

This clonotype was counted ten times or more. V is TRBV2 and J is TRBJ1-5, with D maybe TRBD1 (5 bases). Trimming left V 8 bases short and J 5 bases short, with 13 bases between. CDR1 and CDR2 (germline): SNHLY, FYNNEI. This CDR3 region has 13 residues. CDR3: CASRGETDQPQHF. The CDR3 DNA sequence: TGTGCCAGCCGGGGGGAGACGGATCAGCCCCAGCATTTT.

Concerning this clonotype itself: Given a much more abundant clone one base away, this may be a read error. This is likely a read error, given that the CDR3 carries no conserved phenylalanine or tryptophan at its end. The chain joins TRBV6-5 to TRBJ1-5, with 8 nucleotides matching TRBD1. Germline CDR1 MNHEY, CDR2 SVGAGI. CDR3 length: 13 residues. J lost 5 bases, V lost 5 bases, and 2 bases had no gene match. The CDR3 sequence is CASSRQGYQPQHL. The CDR3 region has the DNA TGTGCCAGCAGTAGACAGGGGTATCAGCCCCAGCATCTT.

This clonotype has at least ten counts. This sequence joins TRBV7-3 and TRBJ2-3; TRBD1 or TRBD2 may be the D gene (5 bases each). Germline assignment: CDR1 SGHTA and CDR2 FQGTGA. The ends were cut back, 6 bases at V and 2 bases at J, with 15 bases in the middle. The CDR3 is 15 residues long. Here the CDR3 DNA reads TGTGCCAGCAGACCTACTAGGGGCCTCACAGATACGCAGTATTTT. Residues: CASRPTRGLTDTQYF.

Concerning this clonotype: A much larger clone lies one base from this, so it may be a read error. The CDR3, as DNA: TGTGCCAGCAGTTGTTCGAACTGCATCGGAAAGACCTATGGCCACACCTTC. It yields the protein CASSCSNCIGKTYGHTF. The V call is TRBV6-5, the J call TRBJ1-2; no clear D. This CDR3 is 17 amino acids long. Per germline, CDR1 MNHEY and CDR2 SVGAGI.

This clonotype has ten or more counts. The chain joins TRBV2 to TRBJ2-7; TRBD1 matches at 12 bases. The CDR3 has 15 amino acids. V lost 8 bases and J lost 4; bases outside the gene matches: 9. In germline, CDR1 is SNHLY, CDR2 FYNNEI. The CDR3 region is CASYRDRGLRYEQYF. CDR3 nucleotide sequence: TGTGCCAGCTACCGGGACAGGGGGCTAAGGTACGAGCAGTACTTC.

A word on this clonotype: A much larger clone is a single base away; this may be a read error. This chain uses TRBV7-9 with TRBJ2-7; 7 positions agree with TRBD2. Germline-derived CDR1 and CDR2 are SEHNR and FQNEAQ (reference sequence). The CDR3 length is 16 residues. CDR3 region: CASSQSGEAAGYEQCF. In DNA, the CDR3 is TGTGCCAGCAGCCAGAGCGGGGAGGCGGCCGGCTACGAGCAGTGCTTC.

This clonotype was detected only once. A much larger clonotype is one base distant, so this may be a read error. The chain combines TRBV3-1 with TRBJ2-3, with TRBD2 matching over 11 bases. V dropped 4 bases and J dropped 5; count of bases not matched to a gene: 2. The CDR3 length is 14 residues. Germline assignment: CDR1 LGHDT and CDR2 YNNKEL (reference sequence). The CDR3 DNA reads as TGTGCCAGCAGCCCTAGCGGGAGGATAGATACGCAGTATTTT. Translating it yields CASSPSGRIDTQYF.